This TCR beta chain is drawn from a study of T cell responses to AZD1222 COVID-19 vaccine. Points from the study as a whole: Unmutated variant regions are reportedly the target of nearly half of TCRs that are spike-specific. Donors were largely white British and mainly female; clonal diversity was possibly underestimated.

Details on this clone: The antigen is undetermined.

Germline V lookup: CDR1 SQVTM, CDR2 ANQGSEA. The CDR3 is made up of 12 amino acids. V was clipped by 2 bases and J by 1 base, with 6 bases between them. Clones were read by immunoSEQ multiplex PCR, and TCRdb kept only the in-frame ones, dropping some. Of approximately 190,000 clones listed, around 90% are singletons. The receptor comes from an adult in good health. This chain uses TRBV29-1 with TRBJ2-7; no clear D. The material sequenced was peripheral blood, taken on day 0 of AZD1222 vaccination. CDR3 nucleotides: TGCAGCGTTGAATACGGGTCCTACGAGCAGTACTTC. Encoded protein: CSVEYGSYEQYF.